This is a list of T cell receptor beta chains from one sample in a study of Ad26.COV2.S vaccination and SARS-CoV-2 variants. Assay used: immunoSEQ multiplex PCR; TCRdb lists only in-frame clones, some missing. Among around 370,000 clones listed, approximately 85% were seen once. Material: peripheral blood, obtained in a trial of Ad26.COV2.S vaccine versus placebo. Source of these receptors: a person aged 18-65 years who received the Ad26.COV2.S COVID-19 vaccine or a placebo. Each CDR3 is given with its conserved first and last residue. A D gene is named only where the DNA matches it firmly. Expanded clones get a size class; other rows say once, few or many, or leave the size out.

length	D	V	J	size	CDR3	DNA
13	TRBD1	TRBV5-1	TRBJ2-2	once	CASGTGSFGELFF	TGCGCCAGCGGGACAGGGAGTTTCGGGGAGCTGTTTTTT
13	-	TRBV13	TRBJ2-7	-	CASSSDLLGLLYF	TGTGCCAGCAGCTCTGACCTCCTCGGACTTCTGTACTTC
14	-	TRBV7-9	TRBJ2-1	-	CASSRGYSNNEQFF	TGTGCCAGCAGCCGAGGATACAGCAACAATGAGCAGTTCTTC
15	TRBD1	TRBV29-1	TRBJ1-2	-	CSAVQQGGGIYGYTF	TGCAGCGCTGTACAACAGGGGGGAGGGATCTATGGCTACACCTTC
13	-	TRBV5-1	TRBJ1-6	-	CASSLYGTAPLHF	TGCGCCAGCAGCTTGTACGGCACGGCACCCCTCCACTTT
13	-	TRBV9	TRBJ2-7	-	CASSPPRGYEQYF	TGTGCCAGCAGCCCTCCGAGGGGCTACGAGCAGTACTTC
16	TRBD2	TRBV5-4	TRBJ2-5	-	CASSPLAGAVEETQYF	TGTGCCAGCAGTCCACTAGCGGGAGCCGTAGAAGAGACCCAGTACTTC
12	-	TRBV18	TRBJ1-3	-	CASSPSLGTIYF	TGTGCCAGCTCACCGTCGTTGGGCACCATATATTTT
16	TRBD1	TRBV23-1	TRBJ2-7	-	CASSQPGTGRSYEQYF	TGCGCCAGCAGTCAACCCGGGACAGGTCGTTCCTACGAGCAGTACTTC
18	TRBD1	TRBV4-3	TRBJ1-4	-	CASSQPPHRQGRGEKLFF	TGCGCCAGCAGCCAACCCCCTCATAGACAGGGGAGAGGTGAAAAACTGTTTTTT
13	-	TRBV6-5	TRBJ2-7	many	CASSYAGVGEQYF	TGTGCCAGCAGTTACGCCGGGGTCGGCGAGCAGTACTTC
12	-	TRBV29-1	TRBJ2-4	-	CSGGTAKNIQYF	TGCAGCGGAGGTACAGCCAAAAACATTCAGTACTTC
15	TRBD1	TRBV5-1	TRBJ1-1	-	CASSLEMGQGAEAFF	TGCGCCAGCAGCTTGGAGATGGGGCAGGGGGCTGAAGCTTTCTTT
17	TRBD2	TRBV23-1	TRBJ2-3	-	CASSHSTSGGCTDTQYF	TGCGCCAGCAGTCATTCCACTAGCGGGGGGTGCACAGATACGCAGTATTTT
17	TRBD1	TRBV27	TRBJ1-5	-	CASSLSVRQGLSQPQHF	TGTGCCAGCAGTTTATCCGTCCGACAGGGACTGAGTCAGCCCCAGCATTTT
15	-	TRBV5-1	TRBJ2-7	-	CASSLGAGATYEQYF	TGCGCCAGCAGCCTTGGGGCAGGGGCCACCTACGAGCAGTACTTC
15	-	TRBV19	TRBJ2-7	-	CASSFTGGRGNEQYF	TGTGCCAGTAGTTTCACGGGGGGCAGGGGTAACGAGCAGTACTTC
14	-	TRBV2	TRBJ2-1	-	CASSTGTQHNEQFF	TGTGCCAGCAGTACAGGGACTCAACACAATGAGCAGTTCTTC